A selection of T cell receptor beta chains follows, all from one sample in a study of blood T cell repertoires in COVID-19. Libraries were prepared by immunoSEQ multiplex PCR; TCRdb keeps only in-frame clonotypes and omits some of them. Of about 240,000 clones detected, about 79% appear once; the ten largest clones hold more than 9.5%. Sequencing input: peripheral blood. The receptor set was obtained from a woman aged 80 or older with acute or convalescent COVID-19. Each CDR3 is given with its conserved first and last residue. A D gene is named only where the DNA matches it firmly. Size tells how often a clone was seen (once, few, many) or the class of an expanded clone, and some rows leave it out.

j_call d_call clone_size v_call cdr3_aa cdr3_nt
TRBJ2-1 TRBD1 few TRBV28 CASSFGLGDSRSYNEQFF TGTGCCAGCAGTTTCGGACTTGGGGACAGCCGCTCCTACAATGAGCAGTTCTTC
TRBJ1-2 . . TRBV28 CASSLRGLYGYTF TGTGCCAGCAGTTTAAGGGGCCTCTATGGCTACACCTTC
TRBJ2-6 TRBD1 . TRBV19 CASSTRTGGSGANVLTF TGTGCCAGTAGTACACGGACAGGGGGCTCTGGGGCCAACGTCCTGACTTTC
TRBJ2-7 . . TRBV2 CASSAGISYEQYF TGTGCCAGCAGTGCCGGGATCTCCTACGAGCAGTACTTC
TRBJ1-1 TRBD1 once TRBV7-2 CASSLRDRSEAFF TGTGCCAGCAGCTTACGGGACAGGAGTGAAGCTTTCTTT
TRBJ1-6 . . TRBV28 CASSSFRVENSPLHF TGTGCCAGCAGCTCCTTTCGTGTAGAGAATTCACCCCTCCACTTT
TRBJ2-2 . . TRBV5-1 CASSLDSPNTGELFF TGCGCCAGCAGCTTAGACAGTCCGAACACCGGGGAGCTGTTTTTT
TRBJ2-1 TRBD1 . TRBV3-1/TRBV3-2 CASSQWTGNEQFF TGTGCCAGCAGCCAATGGACAGGGAATGAGCAGTTCTTC
TRBJ1-6 TRBD1 once TRBV6-6 CASSFRDRSSPLHF TGTGCCAGCAGTTTCCGGGACAGGAGTTCACCCCTCCACTTT
TRBJ1-3 . . TRBV23-1 CASKGGTKWEPVRVSSGNTIYF TGCGCCAGCAAGGGAGGCACAAAGTGGGAACCGGTGCGTGTGAGCTCTGGAAACACCATATATTTT
TRBJ2-7 TRBD1 . TRBV13 CASSLRDRGGDEQYF TGTGCCAGCAGCTTAAGGGACAGGGGTGGGGACGAGCAGTACTTC
TRBJ2-1 . . TRBV2 CASTRDSAYNEQFF TGTGCCAGCACGCGGGACAGTGCCTACAATGAGCAGTTCTTC
TRBJ1-3 . . TRBV3-1/TRBV3-2 CASSQDSGNTIYF TGTGCCAGCAGCCAAGATAGTGGAAACACCATATATTTT
TRBJ1-6 . few TRBV9 CASSPPRGFYNSPLHF TGTGCCAGCAGCCCGCCGCGGGGCTTCTACAATTCACCCCTCCACTTT
TRBJ1-2 TRBD1 once TRBV18 CASSPFRGDGYTF TGTGCCAGCTCACCATTCAGGGGGGATGGCTACACCTTC
TRBJ2-3 . . TRBV5-1 CASSPREGGPTDTQYF TGCGCCAGCAGCCCGAGGGAGGGGGGGCCGACAGATACGCAGTATTTT
TRBJ1-2 TRBD1 . TRBV5-1 CASSVGRTGGVGTSRDGYTF TGCGCCAGCAGCGTAGGTCGGACAGGGGGCGTTGGAACCTCGCGGGATGGCTACACCTTC
TRBJ1-2 . . TRBV7-6 CASSSLQGTNYGYTF TGTGCCAGCAGCTCCTTGCAGGGGACTAACTATGGCTACACCTTC
TRBJ2-5 TRBD2 once TRBV5-1 CASSLGLAGLETQYF TGCGCCAGCAGCTTGGGACTAGCGGGGTTAGAGACCCAGTACTTC
TRBJ2-3 TRBD2 . TRBV19 CASSILAGGNTDTQYF TGTGCCAGTAGTATTCTAGCGGGGGGAAACACAGATACGCAGTATTTT
TRBJ2-3 . few TRBV12-3/TRBV12-4 CASSLTPDTQYF TGTGCCAGCAGCCTAACCCCAGATACGCAGTATTTT
TRBJ2-1 . . TRBV4-1 CASSQDGLDRVGLNEQFF TGCGCCAGCAGCCAAGATGGGCTCGACAGGGTTGGACTAAATGAGCAGTTCTTC
TRBJ2-1 . many TRBV30 CAWSVQASILQDNEQFF TGTGCCTGGAGTGTACAGGCCTCAATCCTTCAGGACAATGAGCAGTTCTTC
TRBJ2-5 TRBD2 . TRBV3-1/TRBV3-2 CASSQDRSGGRKYF TGTGCCAGCAGCCAAGACCGCAGCGGGGGCCGCAAGTACTTC
TRBJ1-2 . . TRBV20-1 CSAYIRAGYTF TGCAGTGCTTACATCAGGGCCGGCTACACCTTC
TRBJ2-2 . . TRBV5-1 CASSINSNTGELFF TGCGCCAGCAGCATTAATTCGAACACCGGGGAGCTGTTTTTT
TRBJ1-6 . once TRBV3-1/TRBV3-2 CASSQDSGYNSPLHF TGTGCCAGCAGCCAAGACTCAGGATATAATTCACCCCTCCACTTT
TRBJ2-4 TRBD1 few TRBV19 CASSTGQEIAKNIQYF TGTGCCAGTAGTACCGGACAGGAAATAGCCAAAAACATTCAGTACTTC
TRBJ2-7 TRBD1 . TRBV18 CASGGQSYEQYF TGTGCCAGCGGGGGACAGAGCTACGAGCAGTACTTC
TRBJ2-3 TRBD2 . TRBV6-2/TRBV6-3 CASSSQGVGTSGVDTQYF TGTGCCAGCAGTTCCCAGGGTGTCGGGACTAGCGGGGTGGATACGCAGTATTTT
TRBJ1-5 . . TRBV19 CASSIESGQPQHF TGTGCCAGTAGTATAGAGAGTGGTCAGCCCCAGCATTTT
TRBJ1-2 TRBD1 . TRBV9 CASSYYPLARGLGGYTF TGTGCCAGCAGCTATTACCCCCTTGCCAGGGGGCTGGGTGGCTACACCTTC
TRBJ2-5 . . TRBV19 CASSIKVNSKETQYF TGTGCCAGTAGTATAAAGGTTAACAGTAAAGAGACCCAGTACTTC
TRBJ2-5 TRBD2 . TRBV10-3 CATGPAGGYQETQYF TGTGCCACGGGGCCGGCGGGGGGGTACCAAGAGACCCAGTACTTC
TRBJ2-5 . . TRBV7-9 CASSLDAGSQETQYF TGTGCCAGCAGCTTAGATGCAGGTTCCCAAGAGACCCAGTACTTC
TRBJ1-2 TRBD1 . TRBV5-1 CASSRTGNDYGYTF TGCGCCAGCAGCCGGACAGGTAACGACTATGGCTACACCTTC
TRBJ1-1 . . TRBV7-8 CASSLDRNTEAFF TGTGCCAGCAGCTTAGATAGGAACACTGAAGCTTTCTTT
TRBJ1-1 TRBD1 . TRBV6-4 CASRSTGGTEAFF TGTGCCAGCAGATCGACAGGGGGAACTGAAGCTTTCTTT
TRBJ2-3 TRBD2 . TRBV5-1 CASSLSGAPGTDTQYF TGCGCCAGCAGTCTCAGCGGGGCCCCCGGCACAGATACGCAGTATTTT
TRBJ2-3 TRBD2 . TRBV5-6 CASSYRRTSADTQYF TGTGCCAGCAGTTATCGTCGTACTAGCGCGGATACGCAGTATTTT
TRBJ2-1 . once TRBV28 CASSAPGKRGNEQFF TGTGCCAGCTCCGCCCCAGGGAAGAGGGGGAATGAGCAGTTCTTC
TRBJ2-2 TRBD2 . TRBV4-2 CASSLTSGELWELFF TGTGCCAGCAGTTTGACTAGCGGGGAACTCTGGGAGCTGTTTTTT
TRBJ1-1 . . TRBV12-3/TRBV12-4 CASSLRGSTEAFF TGTGCCAGCAGTTTACGGGGAAGCACTGAAGCTTTCTTT
TRBJ2-7 TRBD2 few TRBV2 CASSVASGDEQYF TGTGCCAGCAGTGTGGCTAGCGGGGACGAGCAGTACTTC
TRBJ1-2 TRBD1 . TRBV7-9 CASSLTGTGPNYGYTF TGTGCCAGCAGCCTCACCGGGACAGGGCCCAACTATGGCTACACCTTC
TRBJ2-5 TRBD2 once TRBV2 CASKSRSGGSFQETQYF TGTGCCAGCAAGTCCCGTAGCGGGGGGTCATTCCAAGAGACCCAGTACTTC
TRBJ2-7 . . TRBV28 CASSLGSSYEQYF TGTGCCAGCAGTTTAGGGAGCTCCTACGAGCAGTACTTC
TRBJ2-4 . . TRBV18 CASSPKTGAAKNIQYF TGTGCCAGCTCACCAAAGACTGGGGCGGCCAAAAACATTCAGTACTTC
TRBJ1-5 TRBD1 few TRBV28 CASSLPPRGPVGNQPQHF TGTGCCAGCAGTTTGCCCCCCAGGGGGCCGGTTGGCAATCAGCCCCAGCATTTT
TRBJ1-1 . . TRBV6-6 CASSYTRRGGNTEAFF TGTGCCAGCAGTTACACCCGGAGGGGCGGGAACACTGAAGCTTTCTTT
TRBJ2-2 TRBD1 . TRBV9 CASSVAPLGQGGGGELFF TGTGCCAGCAGCGTAGCTCCGTTGGGACAGGGGGGAGGAGGGGAGCTGTTTTTT
TRBJ2-3 TRBD2 . TRBV6-5 CASSPGLAVFYTQYF TGTGCCAGCAGCCCGGGACTAGCGGTTTTTTATACGCAGTATTTT
TRBJ2-5 . . TRBV15 CATSRGPQGTGETQYF TGTGCCACCAGCAGAGGCCCGCAGGGGACGGGGGAGACCCAGTACTTC